Listed here are 20 T cell receptor beta chains from one sample, sequenced in a study of long-term antiretroviral therapy in people with HIV. Researchers report immunoSEQ v3.0 was run at survey level. The data were produced by immunoSEQ multiplex PCR, yet TCRdb's version contains in-frame clones alone and is incomplete. The data hold about 33,000 clones, with 95% to 96% observed a single time. Material: unsorted PBMCs, obtained roughly 6.4 years after starting antiretroviral therapy. These receptors were taken from a man in his thirties or forties with HIV.

The rearrangement uses TRBV19 and TRBJ2-1; 8 nucleotides line up with TRBD2. CDR1 LNHDA and CDR2 SQIVND come from the germline V gene (reference sequence). Germline trimming cut 4 bases from V and 7 bases from J; bases unmatched to any gene: 9. The CDR3 totals 15 residues. CDR3 sequence reads: CASSKAGVVGNEQFF. The DNA for the CDR3 is TGTGCCAGTAGTAAAGCGGGAGTGGTTGGGAATGAGCAGTTCTTC.

This chain connects TRBV29-1 to TRBJ1-5, with D perhaps matching TRBD1 (6 bases). V was clipped by 3 bases and J by 3 bases, with 9 bases between them. Germline V gene lookup returns CDR1 SQVTM and CDR2 ANQGSEA. The CDR3 spans 13 residues. CDR3 sequence: CSVDQGPNQPQHF. The CDR3 nucleotides are TGCAGCGTTGATCAGGGGCCCAATCAGCCCCAGCATTTT.

V gene TRBV9 combines with J gene TRBJ1-3; D uncertain. Germline V gene data show CDR1 as SGDLS and CDR2 as YYNGEE. The ends were cut back, 0 bases at V and 4 bases at J, with 5 bases in the middle. This CDR3 spans 13 amino acids. DNA of the CDR3: TGTGCCAGCAGCGTAGATTCCGGAAACACCATATATTTT. Amino acid sequence: CASSVDSGNTIYF.

V gene TRBV7-8 combines with J gene TRBJ2-1; TRBD1 aligns across 7 bases. V was clipped by 5 bases and J by 10 bases; unmatched bases: 8. This CDR3 has 13 amino acids. CDR1 and CDR2 from the germline V gene are SGHVS and FQNEAQ. Here the CDR3 reads CASSILQGYEQFF. The CDR3 DNA reads as TGTGCCAGCAGCATACTACAGGGGTACGAGCAGTTCTTC.

In this sample, this clone turned up once. The chain is built from TRBV21-1 and TRBJ1-5. TRBV21-1 is reported as a pseudogene. The CDR3 runs 15 residues. As DNA, the CDR3 is TGTGCCAGCAGCAAAGTGGCGGAGGTATTGTGGCCCCAGCATTTT. It yields the protein CASSKVAEVLWPQHF.

The chain employs TRBV9 and TRBJ2-3; D gene uncertain. CDR1 is SGDLS and CDR2 is YYNGEE in the germline V gene. V lost 2 bases, J lost 0 bases, and 4 bases lay in between. This CDR3 contains 13 residues. CDR3 loop: CASSVISTDTQYF. CDR3 bases: TGTGCCAGCAGCGTCATTAGCACAGATACGCAGTATTTT.

This clone was seen a single time. The chain recombines TRBV10-3 with TRBJ2-6, with TRBD1 as a possible D gene (6 bases). Trimming left V 6 bases short and J 0 bases short, with 12 bases between. Germline CDR1 reads ENHRY; CDR2 reads SYGVKD. CDR3 length: 16 amino acids. This CDR3 is CAISYAGVSGANVLTF. The DNA of the CDR3 is TGTGCCATCAGCTACGCAGGGGTCTCTGGGGCCAACGTCCTGACTTTC.

This clone was seen a few times. This CDR3 reads CAWSVVRQGLRLTGELFF. CDR3 DNA sequence: TGTGCCTGGAGTGTAGTACGGCAGGGGTTAAGGTTGACCGGGGAGCTGTTTTTT. The chain carries TRBV30 and TRBJ2-2, with a tentative D call TRBD1 (6 bases). With 0 bases removed from V and 5 bases from J, the gap between germline ends came to 22 bases. The CDR3 is 18 amino acids. The germline CDR1 and CDR2 sequences are GTSNPN and SVGIG (reference sequence).

The CDR3 DNA is TGTGCCAGCAGCCTGCGACTCGAGAACACTGAAGCTTTCTTT. Translation: CASSLRLENTEAFF. This chain uses TRBV14 with TRBJ1-1; D gene uncertain. The V gene lost 4 bases and the J gene lost 1 base, with 10 bases spanning the gap. In germline, CDR1 is SGHDN, CDR2 FVKESK. The CDR3 covers 14 residues.

This sequence joins TRBV7-2 and TRBJ2-1; TRBD2 matches at 12 bases. The germline V gene has CDR1 SGHTA and CDR2 FQGNSA. Trimming at V came to 5 bases and at J to 7 bases, leaving 9 bases not matched to a gene. The CDR3 has 16 amino acids. The CDR3 loop is CASSTTSGREWNEQFF. CDR3 in DNA: TGTGCCAGCAGCACGACTAGCGGGAGAGAGTGGAATGAGCAGTTCTTC.

V usage is TRBV10-3 and J usage is TRBJ2-2; 8 nucleotides match TRBD2. The V gene's germline CDR1 is ENHRY and CDR2 SYGVKD. The CDR3 totals 14 residues. V trimming: 7 bases; J trimming: 7 bases; junction bases outside the gene matches: 8. The CDR3 bases are TGTGCCATCACAGCGGGAGATCGGGGCGGGGAGCTGTTTTTT. Translated: CAITAGDRGGELFF.

This rearrangement joins TRBV14 to TRBJ2-2, with 8 bases aligning to TRBD1. The CDR3 spans 16 residues. Looked up from germline, CDR1 is SGHDN and CDR2 is FVKESK. The J segment lost 5 bases and the V segment lost 1 base, leaving 6 bases of the junction unmatched. CDR3 nucleotides: TGTGCCAGCAGCCAAGCGACAGGGGACCTAACCGGGGAGCTGTTTTTT. Protein: CASSQATGDLTGELFF.

The genes are TRBV9 and TRBJ2-6; 7 bases line up with TRBD1. The CDR3 is made up of 18 amino acids. CDR1 is SGDLS and CDR2 is YYNGEE in the germline V gene. The V and J ends lost 6 bases and 1 base, in that order; junction bases with no gene match: 13. CDR3 protein: CASNRGLAARSGANVLTF. For the CDR3, the DNA is TGTGCCAGCAACAGGGGCCTCGCCGCCCGATCTGGGGCCAACGTCCTGACTTTC.

The V and J genes are TRBV4-2 and TRBJ2-1; D possibly corresponds to TRBD2 (7 bases). The CDR3 is 15 amino acids. The germline V gene has CDR1 LGHNA and CDR2 YNFKEQ. The V and J ends lost 0 bases and 8 bases respectively, with 14 bases between them. In DNA form, the CDR3 reads TGTGCCAGCAGCCAAGAAGTCCGGGGGGCTTATGAGCAGTTCTTC. Protein product: CASSQEVRGAYEQFF.

The chain is built from TRBV4-3 and TRBJ1-4; D not resolved. The CDR3 is 15 residues long. Looked up from germline, CDR1 is LGHNA and CDR2 is YSLEER. V shed 0 bases and J shed 6 bases, with 11 bases lying between them. The CDR3 coding sequence is TGCGCCAGCAGCCAAGATTCGGCAACATATGAAAAACTGTTTTTT. Translated, it gives CASSQDSATYEKLFF.

CDR3 residues: CASKVEGFQPQHF. Here the CDR3 DNA reads TGTGCCAGCAAGGTAGAGGGGTTTCAGCCCCAGCATTTT. The J gene is TRBJ1-5, the V gene TRBV6-1; tentative D call: TRBD1 (5 bases). CDR3 length: 13 residues. V lost 7 bases and J 6 bases, leaving 13 bases between the germline ends. Germline V gives CDR1 MNHNS, CDR2 SASEGT.

The chain couples TRBV7-9 to TRBJ1-3; D is ambiguous. CDR1 is SEHNR, CDR2 FQNEAQ, per germline (reference sequence). The CDR3 extends over 14 amino acids. With 3 bases removed from V and 0 bases from J, the gap between germline ends came to 6 bases. Written as DNA, the CDR3 is TGTGCCAGCAGCTTCTCCAGCTCTGGAAACACCATATATTTT. Translation gives CASSFSSSGNTIYF.

The chain employs TRBV4-1 and TRBJ2-3; TRBD2 aligns across 10 bases. Germline values: CDR1 MGHRA, CDR2 YSYEKL. With 4 bases clipped from V and 2 bases from J, the junction kept 6 bases outside the gene matches. The CDR3 consists of 16 residues. The CDR3 region is CASSPQAGGNTDTQYF. CDR3 bases: TGCGCCAGCAGCCCCCAAGCGGGAGGGAACACAGATACGCAGTATTTT.

V gene TRBV11-2 combines with J gene TRBJ1-6; D perhaps matches TRBD1 (5 bases). Trimming left V 1 base short and J 9 bases short, with 10 bases between. CDR1 SGHAT and CDR2 FQNNGV come from the germline V gene. There are 14 residues in the CDR3. The CDR3: CASSLGPGPSPLHF. The CDR3 nucleotides are TGTGCCAGCAGCTTAGGACCAGGGCCTTCACCCCTCCACTTT.

As DNA, the CDR3 is TGTGCCAGCACCCTGGGGGGGGCATACGAGCAGTACTTC. It is translated as CASTLGGAYEQYF. This rearrangement joins TRBV7-9 to TRBJ2-7, with D possibly being TRBD2 (7 bases). Germline V gives CDR1 SEHNR, CDR2 FQNEAQ (reference sequence). Between the trimmed V and J ends, which lost 7 bases and 4 bases, there was a span of 14 bases. The CDR3 length is 13 residues.